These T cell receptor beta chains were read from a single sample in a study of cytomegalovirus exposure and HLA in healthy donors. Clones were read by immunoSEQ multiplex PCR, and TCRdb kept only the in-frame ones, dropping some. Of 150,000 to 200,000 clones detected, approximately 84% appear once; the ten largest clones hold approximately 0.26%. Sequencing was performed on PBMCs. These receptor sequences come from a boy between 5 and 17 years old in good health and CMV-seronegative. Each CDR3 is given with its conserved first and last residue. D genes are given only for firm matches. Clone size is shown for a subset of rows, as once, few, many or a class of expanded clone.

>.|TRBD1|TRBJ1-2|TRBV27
CASSSTGGSAYGYTF
TGTGCCAGCAGTTCAACAGGGGGCAGCGCCTATGGCTACACCTTC
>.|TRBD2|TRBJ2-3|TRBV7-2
CASSLSGLAGDTQYF
TGTGCCAGCAGCCTCAGCGGGCTAGCGGGAGATACGCAGTATTTT
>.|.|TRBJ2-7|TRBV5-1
CASSLSGTNYEQYF
TGCGCCAGCAGCCTCTCCGGGACAAACTACGAGCAGTACTTC
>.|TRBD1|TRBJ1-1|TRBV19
CASSIRQGLGNTEAFF
TGTGCCAGTAGTATAAGACAGGGTTTGGGGAACACTGAAGCTTTCTTT
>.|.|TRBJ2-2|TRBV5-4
CASSLVPGNTGELFF
TGTGCCAGCAGCTTGGTCCCAGGGAATACCGGGGAGCTGTTTTTT
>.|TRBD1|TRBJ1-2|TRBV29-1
CSVEQGASNYGYTF
TGCAGCGTCGAACAGGGGGCCTCTAACTATGGCTACACCTTC
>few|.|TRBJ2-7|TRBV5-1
CASSRDSYEQYF
TGCGCCAGCAGCCGAGACTCCTACGAGCAGTACTTC
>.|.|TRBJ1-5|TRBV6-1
CASSEAGGDNQPQHF
TGTGCCAGCAGTGAAGCGGGCGGGGACAATCAGCCCCAGCATTTT
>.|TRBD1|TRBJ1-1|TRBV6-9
CASSYSLTGGWGEAFF
TGTGCCAGCAGTTATTCGCTTACAGGGGGCTGGGGTGAAGCTTTCTTT
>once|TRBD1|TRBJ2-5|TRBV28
CASSFPGQEVEETQYF
TGTGCCAGCAGTTTCCCGGGACAGGAGGTTGAAGAGACCCAGTACTTC
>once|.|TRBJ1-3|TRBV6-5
CASSYTWFSGNTIYF
TGTGCCAGCAGTTATACATGGTTCTCTGGAAACACCATATATTTT
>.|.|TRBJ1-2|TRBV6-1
CASSGRGARGYTF
TGTGCCAGCAGTGGGCGGGGGGCGCGCGGCTACACCTTC
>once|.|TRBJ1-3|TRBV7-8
CASSPLAAGGNTIYF
TGTGCCAGCAGCCCACTGGCGGCGGGAGGAAACACCATATATTTT
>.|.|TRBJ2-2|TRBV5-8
CASSFGQVRDTGELFF
TGTGCCAGCAGCTTTGGGCAGGTCAGGGACACCGGGGAGCTGTTTTTT
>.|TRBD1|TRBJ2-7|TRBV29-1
CSAGQGSYEQYF
TGCAGCGCTGGACAGGGGAGCTACGAGCAGTACTTC
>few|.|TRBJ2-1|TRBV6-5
CASSYVGLAGPNEQFF
TGTGCCAGCAGTTATGTGGGTCTAGCAGGCCCCAATGAGCAGTTCTTC
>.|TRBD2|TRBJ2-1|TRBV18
CASSPKGLAGDNEQFF
TGTGCCAGCTCACCAAAGGGACTAGCGGGAGACAATGAGCAGTTCTTC
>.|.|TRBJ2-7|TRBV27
CASSLGSRQYF
TGTGCCAGCAGTTTAGGGAGCCGGCAGTACTTC
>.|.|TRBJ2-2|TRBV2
CATRTGETGELFF
TGTGCCACCCGGACGGGGGAGACCGGGGAGCTGTTTTTT
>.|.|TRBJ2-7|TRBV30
CAWDSGSYEQYF
TGTGCCTGGGATAGCGGCTCCTACGAGCAGTACTTC
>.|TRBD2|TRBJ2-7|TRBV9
CASSVGGLAAYEQYF
TGTGCCAGCAGCGTAGGAGGACTAGCGGCCTACGAGCAGTACTTC
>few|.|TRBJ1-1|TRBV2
CASSVVTRGGGRNTEAFF
TGTGCCAGCAGTGTAGTAACTCGGGGAGGGGGAAGGAACACTGAAGCTTTCTTT
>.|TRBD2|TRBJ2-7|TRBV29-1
CSVEFRGREAYYEQYF
TGCAGCGTTGAATTCCGCGGGAGGGAAGCGTACTACGAGCAGTACTTC
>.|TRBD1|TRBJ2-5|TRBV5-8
CASSYGQGQETQYF
TGTGCCAGCAGCTATGGACAGGGCCAAGAGACCCAGTACTTC
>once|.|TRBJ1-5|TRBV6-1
CASKRAASNQPQHF
TGTGCCAGCAAGAGGGCGGCTAGCAATCAGCCCCAGCATTTT
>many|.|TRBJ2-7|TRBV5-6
CASSFWGRTYEQYF
TGTGCCAGCAGCTTCTGGGGCAGAACCTACGAGCAGTACTTC
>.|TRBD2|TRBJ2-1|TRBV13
CASSVAGGLRNEQFF
TGTGCCAGCAGTGTAGCGGGGGGGCTTAGGAATGAGCAGTTCTTC
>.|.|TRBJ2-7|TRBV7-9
CASSLAEEQYF
TGTGCCAGCAGCTTAGCAGAGGAGCAGTACTTC
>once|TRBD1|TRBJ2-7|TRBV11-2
CASSPDRVYEQYF
TGTGCCAGCAGCCCTGACAGGGTTTACGAGCAGTACTTC
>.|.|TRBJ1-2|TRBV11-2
CASRPLIGKNYGYTF
TGTGCCAGCAGACCGTTAATCGGGAAAAACTATGGCTACACCTTC
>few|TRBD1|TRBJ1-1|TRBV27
CASSRAGGSTEAFF
TGTGCCAGCAGCCGAGCAGGGGGTTCCACTGAAGCTTTCTTT
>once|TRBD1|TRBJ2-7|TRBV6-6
CASSYSTGGENEQYF
TGTGCCAGCAGTTACTCGACAGGGGGCGAAAACGAGCAGTACTTC
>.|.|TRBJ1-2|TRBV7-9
CASSLAGQFRYGYTF
TGTGCCAGCAGCTTAGCAGGACAGTTCCGCTATGGCTACACCTTC
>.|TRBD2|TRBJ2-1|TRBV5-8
CASSLSGTSGIREQFF
TGTGCCAGCAGCTTATCCGGGACTAGCGGGATTCGGGAGCAGTTCTTC
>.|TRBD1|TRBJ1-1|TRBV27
CASGYRGRGTEAFF
TGTGCCAGCGGCTACAGGGGGCGGGGGACTGAAGCTTTCTTT
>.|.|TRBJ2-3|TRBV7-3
CASKPGPFEDTQYF
TGTGCCAGCAAACCGGGTCCTTTCGAGGATACGCAGTATTTT
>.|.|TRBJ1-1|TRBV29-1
CSVWSFTEAFF
TGCAGCGTTTGGAGTTTCACTGAAGCTTTCTTT
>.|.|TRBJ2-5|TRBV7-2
CASSLGAKETQYF
TGTGCCAGCAGCTTAGGAGCGAAAGAGACCCAGTACTTC
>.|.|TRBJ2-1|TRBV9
CASSSPRPPPAYNEQFF
TGTGCCAGCAGCTCCCCGAGGCCTCCGCCGGCCTACAATGAGCAGTTCTTC
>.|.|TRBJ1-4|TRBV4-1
CASSQGFGSGNEKLFF
TGCGCCAGCAGCCAAGGATTCGGGTCGGGGAATGAAAAACTGTTTTTT
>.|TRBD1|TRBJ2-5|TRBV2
CASSAYRGGETQYF
TGTGCCAGCAGTGCCTACAGGGGCGGCGAGACCCAGTACTTC
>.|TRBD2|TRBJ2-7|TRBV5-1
CASSFRTSGRPSYEQYF
TGCGCCAGCAGCTTTAGGACTAGCGGGAGGCCCTCCTACGAGCAGTACTTC
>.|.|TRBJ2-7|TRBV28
CASSLLRTSYEQYF
TGTGCCAGCAGTTTGTTGAGGACTTCGTACGAGCAGTACTTC
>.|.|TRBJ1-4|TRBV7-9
CASSPRGSEKLFF
TGTGCCAGCAGTCCTCGGGGTTCGGAAAAACTGTTTTTT
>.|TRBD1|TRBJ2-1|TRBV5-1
CASSLGTGDLDEQFF
TGCGCCAGCAGCTTGGGGACAGGCGACCTCGATGAGCAGTTCTTC
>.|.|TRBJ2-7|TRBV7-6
CASSRDWWTYEQYF
TGTGCCAGCAGCAGAGACTGGTGGACCTACGAGCAGTACTTC
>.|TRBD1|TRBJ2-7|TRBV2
CASSGTGLYEQYF
TGTGCCAGCAGCGGGACAGGCCTCTACGAGCAGTACTTC
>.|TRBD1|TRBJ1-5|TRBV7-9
CASSRTGGQPQHF
TGTGCCAGCAGTCGGACAGGGGGACAGCCCCAGCATTTT
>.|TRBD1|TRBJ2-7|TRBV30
CAWSVGGRGWEQYF
TGTGCCTGGAGTGTAGGGGGCAGGGGTTGGGAGCAGTACTTC
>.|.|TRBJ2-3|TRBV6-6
CASSLSDTQYF
TGTGCCAGCAGTCTATCCGATACGCAGTATTTT
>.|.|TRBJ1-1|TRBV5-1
CASSLKAEGITEAFF
TGCGCCAGCAGCTTGAAGGCGGAAGGCATCACTGAAGCTTTCTTT
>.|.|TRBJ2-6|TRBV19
CASSIDRTGREGANVLTF
TGTGCCAGTAGTATAGATCGGACAGGGAGGGAAGGGGCCAACGTCCTGACTTTC
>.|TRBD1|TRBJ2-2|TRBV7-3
CASSGTGSNTGELFF
TGTGCCAGCAGCGGGACAGGATCGAACACCGGGGAGCTGTTTTTT
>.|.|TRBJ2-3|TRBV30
CAWSFRGDTQYF
TGTGCCTGGAGTTTTCGGGGGGATACGCAGTATTTT